What follows are 3 T cell receptor beta chains derived from one specimen sequenced in a study of T cell changes during pregnancy in multiple sclerosis. Repertoires were generated with immunoSEQ multiplex PCR, while TCRdb's copy carries only in-frame clones and drops some. The sample includes under 40,000 clones, roughly 93% of them seen just once. The input for sequencing was peripheral blood, taken in the second trimester of pregnancy. Receptors originate from a female donor in good health, enrolled as a control in a pregnancy study.

This clone was recorded only once. The chain uses TRBV7-8 and TRBJ2-5, with 8 bases fitting TRBD2. Germline trimming cut 0 bases from V and 2 bases from J; bases unmatched to any gene: 5. The germline V gene has CDR1 SGHVS and CDR2 FQNEAQ. The CDR3 spans 16 residues. The CDR3 region has the DNA TGTGCCAGCAGCTTAGCGACGGCTAGCGGGCAAGAGACCCAGTACTTC. It codes for CASSLATASGQETQYF.

The V call is TRBV6-5, the J call TRBJ1-3; 7 nucleotides align to TRBD1. Germline assignment: CDR1 MNHEY and CDR2 SVGAGI. V shed 1 base, J shed 4 bases, and the junction held 7 bases outside the gene matches. The CDR3 consists of 16 residues. This chain's CDR3 is CASSYFPPGQGNTIYF. CDR3 nucleotide sequence: TGTGCCAGCAGTTACTTTCCTCCGGGACAGGGAAACACCATATATTTT.

V gene TRBV6-5 combines with J gene TRBJ1-2; D is unresolved. This CDR3 is 13 amino acids long. The germline V gene encodes CDR1 MNHEY and CDR2 SVGAGI. V lost 6 bases, J lost 0 bases, and 8 bases lay in between. CDR3 DNA sequence: TGTGCCAGCAGGCCCACAGCTAACTATGGCTACACCTTC. Residues: CASRPTANYGYTF.